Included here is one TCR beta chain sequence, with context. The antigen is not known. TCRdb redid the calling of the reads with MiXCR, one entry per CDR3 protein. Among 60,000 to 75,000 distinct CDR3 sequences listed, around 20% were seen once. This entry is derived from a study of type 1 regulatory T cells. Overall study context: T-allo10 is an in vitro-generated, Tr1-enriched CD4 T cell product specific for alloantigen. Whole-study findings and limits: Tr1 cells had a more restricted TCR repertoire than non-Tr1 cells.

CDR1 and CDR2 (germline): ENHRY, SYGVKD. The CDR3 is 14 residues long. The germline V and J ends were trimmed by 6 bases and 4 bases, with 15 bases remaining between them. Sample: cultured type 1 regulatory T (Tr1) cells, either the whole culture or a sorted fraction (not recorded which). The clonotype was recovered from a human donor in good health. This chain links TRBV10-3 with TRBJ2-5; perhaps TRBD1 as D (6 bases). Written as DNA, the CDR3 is TGTGCCATCAGCTTGGCAGGGGTTCGAGAGACCCAGTACTTC. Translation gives CAISLAGVRETQYF.